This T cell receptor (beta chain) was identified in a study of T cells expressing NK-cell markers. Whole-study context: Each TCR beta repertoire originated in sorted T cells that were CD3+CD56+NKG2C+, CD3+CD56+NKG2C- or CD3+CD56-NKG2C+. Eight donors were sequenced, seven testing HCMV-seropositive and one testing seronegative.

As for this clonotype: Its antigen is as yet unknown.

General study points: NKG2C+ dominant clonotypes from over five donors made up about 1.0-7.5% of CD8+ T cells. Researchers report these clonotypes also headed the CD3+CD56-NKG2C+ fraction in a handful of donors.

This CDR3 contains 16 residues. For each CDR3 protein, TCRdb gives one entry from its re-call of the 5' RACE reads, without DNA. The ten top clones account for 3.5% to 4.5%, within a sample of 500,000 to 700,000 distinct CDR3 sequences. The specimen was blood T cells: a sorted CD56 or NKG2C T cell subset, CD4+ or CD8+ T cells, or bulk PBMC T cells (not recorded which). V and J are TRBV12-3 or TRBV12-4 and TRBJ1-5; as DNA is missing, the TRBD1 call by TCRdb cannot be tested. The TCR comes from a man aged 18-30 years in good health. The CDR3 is CASSPTVTGEEQPQHF.